This TCR beta chain stems from a study of glioma-infiltrating T cells after dendritic cell vaccination (dated by TCRdb to the mid-2010s). The study in broad terms: Of the approximately 15 glioblastoma patients in the cohort, all drawn from Phase I and II dendritic cell vaccination trials, 9 were newly diagnosed and 6 had recurrent disease. Autologous tumor lysate-pulsed dendritic cell vaccination was administered to the patients between about 2003 and 2012. To make the vaccine, monocyte-derived dendritic cells were cultured for 7 to 8 days with IL-4 and GM-CSF and then pulsed overnight with autologous tumor lysate. Each patient was given three intradermal dendritic cell vaccine injections, spaced two weeks apart, in the arm below the axilla. In glioblastoma patients vaccinated with dendritic cells, deep sequencing of TCR beta CDR3 regions served to measure the amount of tumor-infiltrating lymphocytes and to compare repertoires between tumor and blood. Survival after dendritic cell vaccination was correlated with TCR sequencing metrics, such as TIL content and the overlap between tumor and blood repertoires.

From a lookup of the germline V gene, CDR1 and CDR2 are MDHEN and SYDVKM. The CDR3 has 19 amino acids, counting the end cysteine and phenylalanine. Of all the DNA, just the CDR3 is kept, 57 bases in frame from base 1. V was cut back by 3 bases and J by 4 bases, leaving a gap of 24 bases between them. The study at large found these results: Higher estimated pretreatment TIL content predicted longer time to progression and overall survival after dendritic cell vaccination. The three-group TCR overlap response model was described as speculative and requiring prospective validation. The cohort was small and heterogeneous, with few patients having full blood and tumor sets and even fewer initial-recurrent tumor pairs. TCR clonality showed no direct relationship with survival, which suggests that a diverse polyclonal response may be important.

TCRB CDR3 regions were amplified from roughly 1.8 ug genomic DNA, or all available DNA if less, using the immunoSEQ assay. The multiplex PCR employed 60 forward primers targeting TCR V beta segments and 13 reverse primers targeting J beta segments. Synthetic control templates were spiked into each sample at limiting dilution to estimate reads per starting template. Sequencing produced 87 bp reads on the Illumina HiSeq System. In the authors' own workflow: PCR and sequencing errors were removed by a nearest neighbor algorithm that merged closely related sequences. TCR overlap was defined as the percentage of unique tumor TCR beta sequences that were also present in the same patient's peripheral blood. What TCRdb holds here is the immuneACCESS table cut down to in-frame rearrangements. Part of the clones is not present; checked against another copy, under half of the missing clones reflect an unresolved V gene, and the others are unexplained. Clonal size and the V and J genes are those of that table, whereas D and trimming came from the DNA. This sample has some 46,000 clones in its table, and around 91% of those were observed once. Less than 6.5% of the sample belongs to the ten largest clones.

The time point tag for this specimen amounts to: after dendritic cell vaccination, including at tumor progression/relapse. Patients were selected on the basis of adequate residual fresh-frozen tumor tissue and more than two years of available survival data. None of the glioblastoma patients carried an isocitrate dehydrogenase mutation, although molecular status otherwise varied. PBMC were collected before vaccination, two weeks after the third vaccination, and at tumor progression if tumor progression occurred. The Qiagen DNeasy Blood extraction Kit was used for extraction of genomic DNA. Concerning this clone: Its antigen is not yet known. Base-call qualities are not available, and no considerably larger clone is one nucleotide away.

The TCR sequence derives from a human donor with glioblastoma. This specimen was blood, taken after dendritic cell vaccination. The rearranged segments are TRBV28 and TRBJ2-2; 5 matching bases give a weak D call of TRBD2. For the CDR3, the sequence is CASSFWRRWLAHRTGELFF. The nucleotide sequence is TGTGCCAGCAGTTTTTGGAGGCGATGGTTAGCCCACCGCACCGGGGAGCTGTTTTTT.